A selection of T cell receptor beta chains follows, all from one sample in a study of tumor-infiltrating lymphocytes in primary liver carcinoma. TCRdb reanalysed the multiplex PCR reads using MiXCR and keeps one entry per CDR3 protein. The table has 300,000 to 400,000 distinct CDR3 sequences, approximately 64% seen once. Sequenced sample: peripheral blood. The source of these receptors is a man aged 40-50 years with primary liver carcinoma and hepatitis B virus infection. Each CDR3 is given without its conserved first and last residue. The D gene is left open where the match is weak.

v_call,d_call,cdr3_aa
TRBV6-2/TRBV6-3,NA,ASSTVGLASTDTQY
TRBV12-3/TRBV12-4,NA,ASSYGTGGSYELY
TRBV29-1,TRBD1,SVQGAEGQETQY
TRBV6-2/TRBV6-3,NA,ASTPPRLAGKNTGELF
TRBV5-4,NA,ASSRELLTTRSYNEQF
TRBV30,TRBD1,AWSRGLRDVYT
TRBV11-2,NA,VSSPGARGSYEQY
TRBV5-1,NA,ASSLEVRPPNTEAF
TRBV5-1,NA,ASSFRERETQY
TRBV28,TRBD1,ASMSGGEETQY
TRBV11-2,TRBD1,TSSLEGTALEQY
TRBV11-2,TRBD1,ATSPGTDFYEQY
TRBV4-2,NA,ANSREIGSVLLNEQS
TRBV6-1,NA,ASSEYGGTLRENQY
TRBV11-3,NA,ASSETDTTDTQY
TRBV6-1,TRBD1,ASSDRGPGETPY
TRBV10-1,NA,ACSAEPSSYEHY
TRBV29-1,NA,SVEGRGNYGYT
TRBV11-2,NA,ASSRATPQDTQY
TRBV6-6,NA,ASSYPVGQPQH
TRBV28,NA,TSSLQGVGYNEQF
TRBV12-3/TRBV12-4,TRBD2,ASSLRGEAGSYEQC
TRBV7-9,NA,ASGSQTGSSYYEQF
TRBV11-1,NA,GSSTHGTGETQY
TRBV11-1,TRBD1,ASSHRGRINEQF
TRBV6-6,TRBD1,ANSLTGTGGPTH
TRBV11-2,NA,ASSLGGANGYT
TRBV10-1,NA,PNRPTFGSEQY
TRBV10-3,TRBD1,AISKWTGRGEKLF
TRBV29-1,TRBD2,SMRLAGKQL
TRBV29-1,TRBD1,SVATGLNTEAF
TRBV10-3,NA,AISPEIYGYT
TRBV6-1,TRBD1,ASRGTGLAYEQY
TRBV14,TRBD1,ASSWDRAYEQY
TRBV11-2,NA,ASRPGASKYNEQF
TRBV12-5,TRBD1,ASGLDETGGGIREQF
TRBV5-4,NA,ASSLVGARPNEQF
TRBV5-1,NA,ASSLTLRRTLAKNIQY
TRBV4-1,NA,ASSQESRYNEQF
TRBV28,NA,ASSLGVPYEQY